The T cell receptor beta chain described here comes from a study of T cell changes during pregnancy in multiple sclerosis. Some clones are missing from TCRdb's copy, which holds only in-frame ones; the method was immunoSEQ multiplex PCR. The data show some 39,000 clones, approximately 90% seen once. The germline V gene encodes CDR1 ENHRY and CDR2 SYGVKD. The CDR3 has 17 amino acids. Trimming took 0 bases from V and 4 from J; bases not matched to a gene: 9. The material sequenced was CD4+ T cells from peripheral blood mononuclear cells, taken in the second trimester of pregnancy. This receptor was identified in a female donor in good health, enrolled as a control in a pregnancy study. The chain recombines TRBV10-3 with TRBJ1-2; 9 positions agree with TRBD1. CDR3: CAISESPTGTGSYGYTF. CDR3 nucleotide sequence: TGTGCCATCAGTGAGTCGCCCACCGGGACAGGGTCCTATGGCTACACCTTC.